This T cell receptor beta chain was found in a study of blood T cell repertoires in COVID-19. V lost 5 bases, J lost 6 bases, and 13 bases stayed unmatched. CDR1 is SGHDN and CDR2 is FVKESK in the germline V gene. The length of the CDR3 is 16 residues. Repertoires were generated with immunoSEQ multiplex PCR, while TCRdb's copy carries only in-frame clones and drops some. The sample shows about 280,000 clones, around 90% of them seen only once. The V call is TRBV14, the J call TRBJ1-1; 9 bases are shared with TRBD1. Sequencing was performed on peripheral blood. This TCR came from a woman aged 45-60 years who had recovered from COVID-19. The CDR3 protein is CASSEPTGQGIAEAFF. CDR3 nucleotide sequence: TGTGCCAGCAGCGAACCTACCGGACAGGGGATCGCTGAAGCTTTCTTT.